The 20 T cell receptor beta chains given below trace back to one sample, sequenced in a study of CD8+CD57+ T cells in acquired aplastic anemia (dated by TCRdb to between 2018 and 2020). Data came from an Illumina HiSeq 2000. TCR beta VDJ combination and CDR3 sequence profiling used genomic DNA as the template. Using fastp trimming at Q25 and MiXCR clonotype assembly, TCRdb reanalyzed the public sequencing data and kept in-frame beta chains. Merged by CDR3 protein, the rows form single entries marked with the most common genes and DNA. The sample data list about 170,000 distinct CDR3 sequences, and approximately 60% of these were observed just once. 45% to 55% of the sample lies in the top ten. Specimen: sorted CD4+, CD8+, or CD8+CD57+ T cells (not recorded which) from PBMCs. The receptors were gathered from a human donor in good health.

Ten or more counts support this clonotype. The chain carries TRBV6-1 and TRBJ2-3; no definite D call. The CDR3 has 16 residues. Germline V gene lookup returns CDR1 MNHNS and CDR2 SASEGT. The V end was cut by 1 base, the J end by 1 base, with 12 bases between. DNA for the CDR3: TGTGCCAGCAGTGAAGGGTCAGATGTTGGCACAGATACGCAGTATTTT. Encoded protein: CASSEGSDVGTDTQYF.

The V call is TRBV25-1, the J call TRBJ2-7; 7 bases fit TRBD2. Looked up from germline, CDR1 is MGHDK and CDR2 is SYGVNS. There are 13 residues in the CDR3. J gave up 4 bases and V 4 bases, and 4 bases lay outside the gene matches. The CDR3 nucleotides read TGTGCCAGCAGTGTCGGACTAGGGTACGAGCAGTACTTC. Translation: CASSVGLGYEQYF.

The chain employs TRBV14 and TRBJ1-4, with D possibly TRBD1 on 5 matching bases. The V gene lost 3 bases and the J gene lost 7 bases, with 9 bases spanning the gap. The CDR3 runs to 13 residues. Germline V gives CDR1 SGHDN, CDR2 FVKESK. CDR3: CASSQGVSEKLFF. In DNA, the CDR3 is TGTGCCAGCAGCCAGGGGGTTAGTGAAAAACTGTTTTTT.

The V and J genes are TRBV5-1 and TRBJ2-6; D is unclear. Germline values: CDR1 SGHRS, CDR2 YFSETQ. The CDR3 sequence is 14 residues long. Trimming took 0 bases from V and 4 from J, leaving 5 bases between them. The CDR3 nucleotides are TGCGCCAGCAGCTTGGAGGCAGGGGCCAACGTCCTGACTTTC. Protein sequence: CASSLEAGANVLTF.

This clonotype was observed a few times. The chain is built from TRBV27 and TRBJ2-3; TRBD1 or TRBD2 may be the D gene (5 bases each). The CDR3 sequence is 13 residues long. V lost 4 bases and J lost 8, with 13 bases in between. Germline V gene data show CDR1 as MNHEY and CDR2 as SMNVEV (reference sequence). The CDR3 is CASSSGTGSTQYF. CDR3 DNA sequence: TGTGCCAGCAGTTCGGGGACGGGAAGTACGCAGTATTTT.

Many counts were recorded for this clonotype. This chain connects TRBV7-9 to TRBJ2-7; D remains unclear. CDR3 size: 15 residues. The germline gives CDR1 SEHNR, CDR2 FQNEAQ (reference sequence). Trimming shortened V by 1 base and J by 0 bases, and 10 bases separated the two germline ends. The CDR3 DNA reads as TGTGCCAGCAGCTTAGATCCTAGTGTCTCCTACGAGCAGTACTTC. Protein product: CASSLDPSVSYEQYF.

The V call is TRBV24-1, the J call TRBJ1-5; possibly TRBD1 for D (6 bases). CDR1 is KGHDR and CDR2 is SFDVKD in the germline V gene. The CDR3 runs 14 residues. Trimming pared 3 bases from V and 6 bases from J, leaving 11 bases between. The CDR3 coding sequence is TGTGCCACCAGTGATCCAGGGGAGAGTCAGCCCCAGCATTTT. This translates into CATSDPGESQPQHF.

This sequence joins TRBV7-3 and TRBJ1-6, with a tentative D call TRBD1 (6 bases). The CDR3 length is 16 residues. Germline V gene data show CDR1 as SGHTA and CDR2 as FQGTGA. Trimming cost V 2 bases and J 12 bases, with 20 bases left between them. Here the CDR3 reads CASSLLPDRNAKPLHF. The CDR3 coding sequence is TGTGCCAGCAGCTTATTACCCGACAGGAACGCGAAACCCCTCCACTTT.

This clonotype was counted many times. The rearrangement joins TRBV29-1 to TRBJ2-7; 11 nucleotides match TRBD1. Germline V CDR1 and CDR2: SQVTM, ANQGSEA. The CDR3 loop spans 13 amino acids. J was trimmed by 3 bases and V by 5 bases; bases with no gene match: 3. CDR3 protein: CSVTGTGGYEQYF. CDR3 DNA: TGCAGCGTTACCGGGACAGGGGGCTACGAGCAGTACTTC.

This chain connects TRBV10-1 to TRBJ2-1; D might be TRBD2 (6 bases). Germline V CDR1 and CDR2: WNHNN, SYGVQD (reference sequence). This CDR3 has 14 amino acids. The V gene lost 6 bases and the J gene lost 5 bases, with 14 bases spanning the gap. The CDR3 region has the DNA TGCGCCAGCAGGGGTAGCGGTCCAGACAATGAGCAGTTCTTC. Amino acids: CASRGSGPDNEQFF.

This clonotype occurred once. The chain employs TRBV5-6 and TRBJ2-7; 9 nucleotides align to TRBD1. V lost 0 bases to trimming and J lost 4 bases; unmatched junction nucleotides: 2. In germline, CDR1 is SGHDT, CDR2 YYEEEE. The CDR3 totals 14 residues. Written as DNA, the CDR3 is TGTGCCAGCAGCTTGGGGACAGGGGTTTACGAGCAGTACTTC. Protein sequence: CASSLGTGVYEQYF.

This clonotype was recorded many times. The CDR3 spells CASSGRDSSYEQYF. In DNA form, the CDR3 reads TGTGCCAGCAGCGGGAGGGACTCCTCCTACGAGCAGTACTTC. The gene calls are TRBV9 and TRBJ2-7; a weak D match, TRBD2 (6 bases). The CDR3 totals 14 residues. Trimming removed 3 bases from V and 0 bases from J, with 10 bases in between. The germline V gene has CDR1 SGDLS and CDR2 YYNGEE.

V usage is TRBV29-1 and J usage is TRBJ1-1; TRBD1 matches 10 bases. Unmatched junction bases numbered 11, after V lost 8 bases and J lost 5 bases. Germline values: CDR1 SQVTM, CDR2 ANQGSEA. The CDR3 spans 14 residues. The CDR3: CSTTRTGGETEAFF. Written as DNA, the CDR3 is TGCAGCACTACCCGGACAGGGGGAGAAACTGAAGCTTTCTTT.

The chain recombines TRBV2 with TRBJ2-1; possibly TRBD2 for D (6 bases). Germline V gene lookup returns CDR1 SNHLY and CDR2 FYNNEI. The CDR3 has 14 amino acids. V was shortened by 5 bases and J by 1 base, with 9 bases between the two germline ends. Here the CDR3 DNA reads TGTGCCAGCAGTTTAGCGGCTTCCTACAATGAGCAGTTCTTC. Translation: CASSLAASYNEQFF.

The chain uses TRBV7-3 and TRBJ2-2; unclear D gene. The length of the CDR3 is 12 residues. The ends were cut back, 5 bases at V and 3 bases at J, with 4 bases in the middle. Germline CDR1 SGHTA, CDR2 FQGTGA. Written as DNA, the CDR3 is TGTGCCAGCAGCCCTCACACCGGGGAGCTGTTTTTT. Its protein is CASSPHTGELFF.

J is TRBJ2-7 and V is TRBV6-1; D gene unclear. Trimming pared 4 bases from V and 1 base from J, leaving 11 bases between. The CDR3 spans 14 residues. Germline V CDR1 and CDR2: MNHNS, SASEGT. The CDR3 protein is CASSGLGSSYEQYF. The CDR3 DNA reads as TGTGCCAGCAGTGGTTTGGGATCGTCCTACGAGCAGTACTTC.

This clonotype was seen only a few times. The chain carries TRBV12-5 and TRBJ2-2, with 8 nucleotides matching TRBD1. J gave up 3 bases and V 2 bases, and 11 bases lay outside the gene matches. Looked up from germline, CDR1 is LGHNT and CDR2 is FRNRAP. The CDR3 length is 18 residues. CDR3 nucleotide sequence: TGTGCTAGTGGTTTGTTGAACAGGGGGGCGCTGGACACCGGGGAGCTGTTTTTT. Translated: CASGLLNRGALDTGELFF.

The V and J genes are TRBV14 and TRBJ2-7, with no clear D. CDR1 is SGHDN and CDR2 is FVKESK in the germline V gene. CDR3 size: 12 residues. Trimming took 1 base from V and 4 from J, leaving 5 bases between them. CDR3 residues: CASSQGVYEQYF. CDR3 sequence (DNA): TGTGCCAGCAGCCAAGGTGTGTACGAGCAGTACTTC. Variable domain in full (rest from reference TRBV14 and TRBJ2-7): EAGVTQFPSHSVIEKGQTVTLRCDPISGHDNLYWYRRVMGKEIKFLLHFVKESKQDESGMPNNRFLAERTGGTYSTLKVQPAELEDSGVYFCASSQGVYEQYFGPGTRLTVT.

The genes are TRBV25-1 and TRBJ2-2; 12 bases match TRBD2. The CDR3 consists of 14 residues. V trimming: 6 bases; J trimming: 6 bases; junction bases outside the gene matches: 2. Looked up from germline, CDR1 is MGHDK and CDR2 is SYGVNS. CDR3 sequence reads: CASRSSGRAGELFF. The CDR3 bases are TGTGCCAGCAGGTCTAGCGGGAGGGCCGGGGAGCTGTTTTTT. Complete variable domain (other parts from reference TRBV25-1 and TRBJ2-2): EADIYQTPRYLVIGTGKKITLECSQTMGHDKMYWYQQDPGMELHLIHYSYGVNSTEKGDLSSESTVSRIRTEHFPLTLESARPSHTSQYLCASRSSGRAGELFFGEGSRLTVL.

This clonotype was seen ten or more times. The chain links TRBV9 to TRBJ2-1; D not resolved. V was cut by 5 bases and J by 0 bases, with 12 bases left in between. This CDR3 has 15 amino acids. The germline CDR1 and CDR2 sequences are SGDLS and YYNGEE. The CDR3 nucleotides read TGTGCCAGCAGTTCTGACGGAAACTCCTACAATGAGCAGTTCTTC. Translating it yields CASSSDGNSYNEQFF. Full variable domain (outside the CDR3, taken from reference TRBV9 and TRBJ2-1): DSGVTQTPKHLITATGQRVTLRCSPRSGDLSVYWYQQSLDQGLQFLIQYYNGEERAKGNILERFSAQQFPDLHSELNLSSLELGDSALYFCASSSDGNSYNEQFFGPGTRLTVL.